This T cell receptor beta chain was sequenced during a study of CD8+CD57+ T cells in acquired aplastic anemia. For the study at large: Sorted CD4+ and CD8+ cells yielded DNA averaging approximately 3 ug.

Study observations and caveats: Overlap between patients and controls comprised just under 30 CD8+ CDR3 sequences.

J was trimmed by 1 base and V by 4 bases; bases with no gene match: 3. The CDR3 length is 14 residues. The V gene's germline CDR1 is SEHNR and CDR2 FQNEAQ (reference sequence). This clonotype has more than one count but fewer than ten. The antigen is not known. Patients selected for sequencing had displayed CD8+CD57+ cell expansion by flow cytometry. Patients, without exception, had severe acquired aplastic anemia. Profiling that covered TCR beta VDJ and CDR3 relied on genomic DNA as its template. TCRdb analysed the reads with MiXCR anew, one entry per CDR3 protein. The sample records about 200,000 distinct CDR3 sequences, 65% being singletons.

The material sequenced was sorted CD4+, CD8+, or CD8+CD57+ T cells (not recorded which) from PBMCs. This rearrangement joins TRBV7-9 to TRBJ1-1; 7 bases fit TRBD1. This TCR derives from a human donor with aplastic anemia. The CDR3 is CASSWGQRNTEAFF. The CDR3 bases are TGTGCCAGCAGCTGGGGACAGAGGAACACTGAAGCTTTCTTT.